Listed below are T cell receptor beta chains from one sample, sequenced in a study of CD8+ T cells in alopecia areata. This table comes from immunoSEQ multiplex PCR, and its TCRdb copy is limited to in-frame clones, with some not included. Of 90,000 to 100,000 clones in the sample, over 40% are singletons; the top ten hold 0.7% to 0.95%. The sequenced sample was CD4+ T cells sorted from blood. Source of these receptors: a human donor with alopecia areata. The CDR3 runs from the conserved cysteine through the conserved F or W. Fields, in order: J gene, V gene, CDR3 length, D gene, clone size, CDR3 DNA, CDR3 protein. D genes are given only for firm matches. Where a row states a size, it is once, few, many or the class of an expanded clone; other rows omit it.

j_gene: TRBJ2-7; v_gene: TRBV29-1; len: 16; d_gene: TRBD2; abundance: .; CDR3nt: TGCAGCGTTGCCGGGGGGACTAGCGGGAGAATATACGAGCAGTACTTC; CDR3aa: CSVAGGTSGRIYEQYF
j_gene: TRBJ2-5; v_gene: TRBV28; len: 15; d_gene: .; abundance: few; CDR3nt: TGTGCCAGCAGTTTGGACGAGACAGCCCAAGAGACCCAGTACTTC; CDR3aa: CASSLDETAQETQYF
j_gene: TRBJ1-5; v_gene: TRBV30; len: 13; d_gene: .; abundance: .; CDR3nt: TGTGCCTGGAGTGTGTACAAAAATCAGCCCCAGCATTTT; CDR3aa: CAWSVYKNQPQHF
j_gene: TRBJ2-7; v_gene: TRBV2; len: 15; d_gene: TRBD2; abundance: few; CDR3nt: TGTGCCAGCAGTGAGGATCTAGCGGGATTCTACGAGCAGTACTTC; CDR3aa: CASSEDLAGFYEQYF
j_gene: TRBJ2-6; v_gene: TRBV29-1; len: 13; d_gene: .; abundance: .; CDR3nt: TGCAGCGTGCGACCTCCTGAGGCCAACGTCCTGACTTTC; CDR3aa: CSVRPPEANVLTF
j_gene: TRBJ2-3; v_gene: TRBV30; len: 13; d_gene: TRBD2; abundance: .; CDR3nt: TGTGCCTGGACCGGGACTAGCGGGGGGTTCCGGTATTTT; CDR3aa: CAWTGTSGGFRYF
j_gene: TRBJ2-3; v_gene: TRBV5-1; len: 17; d_gene: .; abundance: .; CDR3nt: TGCGCCAGCAGCTTGGGAACAGTAGGAGTTCGCACAGATACGCAGTATTTT; CDR3aa: CASSLGTVGVRTDTQYF
j_gene: TRBJ2-3; v_gene: TRBV29-1; len: 14; d_gene: .; abundance: .; CDR3nt: TGCAGCGTTGAAGCGGGACTTCGCACAGATACGCAGTATTTT; CDR3aa: CSVEAGLRTDTQYF
j_gene: TRBJ1-1; v_gene: TRBV6-5; len: 14; d_gene: .; abundance: few; CDR3nt: TGTGCCAGCAGTTACTCGTGGGGGAACACTGAAGCTTTCTTT; CDR3aa: CASSYSWGNTEAFF
j_gene: TRBJ2-3; v_gene: TRBV7-2; len: 16; d_gene: TRBD2; abundance: .; CDR3nt: TGTGCCAGCAGCCCACGGACTAGCGGGAGCACAGATACGCAGTATTTT; CDR3aa: CASSPRTSGSTDTQYF
j_gene: TRBJ2-1; v_gene: TRBV29-1; len: 10; d_gene: .; abundance: .; CDR3nt: TGCAGCGTTGCCTTGAATGAGCAGTTCTTC; CDR3aa: CSVALNEQFF
j_gene: TRBJ1-1; v_gene: TRBV30; len: 16; d_gene: .; abundance: .; CDR3nt: TGTGCCTGGACCCCGCCGGGTGGGCGCGGGAACACTGAAGCTTTCTTT; CDR3aa: CAWTPPGGRGNTEAFF
j_gene: TRBJ2-3; v_gene: TRBV23-1; len: 12; d_gene: .; abundance: few; CDR3nt: TGCGCCAGCCGGACCGGCGGTGATACGCAGTATTTT; CDR3aa: CASRTGGDTQYF
j_gene: TRBJ2-2; v_gene: TRBV11-3; len: 16; d_gene: TRBD1; abundance: .; CDR3nt: TGTGCCAGCAGCTCGGTATGGGACAGCTACACCGGGGAGCTGTTTTTT; CDR3aa: CASSSVWDSYTGELFF
j_gene: TRBJ2-5; v_gene: TRBV29-1; len: 8; d_gene: TRBD1; abundance: .; CDR3nt: TGCAGCGTAGAGGGGGCGTACTTC; CDR3aa: CSVEGAYF
j_gene: TRBJ2-5; v_gene: TRBV18; len: 13; d_gene: .; abundance: .; CDR3nt: TGTGCCAGCTCCCGGGACGCCCAAGAGACCCAGTACTTC; CDR3aa: CASSRDAQETQYF
j_gene: TRBJ2-1; v_gene: TRBV30; len: 15; d_gene: .; abundance: .; CDR3nt: TGTGCCTGGATTAAGGATGTGAGCTCCTACAATGAGCAGTTCTTC; CDR3aa: CAWIKDVSSYNEQFF
j_gene: TRBJ2-2; v_gene: TRBV5-4; len: 17; d_gene: TRBD2; abundance: few; CDR3nt: TGTGCCAGCAGCCCCGAAGTAGCGGGGGCGAACACCGGGGAGCTGTTTTTT; CDR3aa: CASSPEVAGANTGELFF
j_gene: TRBJ2-7; v_gene: TRBV25-1; len: 14; d_gene: .; abundance: .; CDR3nt: TGTGCCAGCAGTGATAGAGACCCGGCCTACGAGCAGTACTTC; CDR3aa: CASSDRDPAYEQYF
j_gene: TRBJ1-1; v_gene: TRBV14; len: 13; d_gene: .; abundance: few; CDR3nt: TGTGCCAGCAGCCAAGGGATGAACACTGAAGCTTTCTTT; CDR3aa: CASSQGMNTEAFF
j_gene: TRBJ2-5; v_gene: TRBV29-1; len: 11; d_gene: .; abundance: .; CDR3nt: TGCAGCGTCCAGGACCAGATGGTCCAGTACTTC; CDR3aa: CSVQDQMVQYF
j_gene: TRBJ1-5; v_gene: TRBV30; len: 14; d_gene: TRBD1; abundance: .; CDR3nt: TGTGCCTGGAGTCTAATGACAGGGGAGCAGCCCCAGCATTTT; CDR3aa: CAWSLMTGEQPQHF
j_gene: TRBJ1-2; v_gene: TRBV2; len: 15; d_gene: TRBD1; abundance: .; CDR3nt: TGTGCCAGCAGTCTACAGGGGGCGACGGGCTATGGCTACACCTTC; CDR3aa: CASSLQGATGYGYTF
j_gene: TRBJ2-7; v_gene: TRBV23-1; len: 13; d_gene: TRBD1; abundance: .; CDR3nt: TGCGCCAGGCGAACAGGGGTGTCCTACGAGCAGTACTTC; CDR3aa: CARRTGVSYEQYF
j_gene: TRBJ2-3; v_gene: TRBV29-1; len: 11; d_gene: TRBD2; abundance: few; CDR3nt: TGCAGCACTAGCGCCCCAGATACGCAGTATTTT; CDR3aa: CSTSAPDTQYF
j_gene: TRBJ2-3; v_gene: TRBV29-1; len: 13; d_gene: .; abundance: few; CDR3nt: TGCAGCGTTCTTGGACGGACGACAGATACGCAGTATTTT; CDR3aa: CSVLGRTTDTQYF
j_gene: TRBJ1-1; v_gene: TRBV15; len: 16; d_gene: .; abundance: .; CDR3nt: TGTGCCACCAGCAGAGACCAGGGACACCAGAACACTGAAGCTTTCTTT; CDR3aa: CATSRDQGHQNTEAFF
j_gene: TRBJ2-5; v_gene: TRBV7-2; len: 14; d_gene: .; abundance: .; CDR3nt: TGTGCCAGCAGTATACCGAGCGGTCAAGAGACCCAGTACTTC; CDR3aa: CASSIPSGQETQYF
j_gene: TRBJ1-2; v_gene: TRBV18; len: 12; d_gene: .; abundance: .; CDR3nt: TGTGCCAGCTCACCCCCGGACTATGGCTACACCTTC; CDR3aa: CASSPPDYGYTF
j_gene: TRBJ2-1; v_gene: TRBV6-6; len: 13; d_gene: .; abundance: .; CDR3nt: TGTGCCAGCAGTTACGAGTCTTACAATGAGCAGTTCTTC; CDR3aa: CASSYESYNEQFF
j_gene: TRBJ2-5; v_gene: TRBV5-6; len: 14; d_gene: TRBD2; abundance: .; CDR3nt: TGTGCCAGCAGCTTGGGGCGGGGGACGGAGACCCAGTACTTC; CDR3aa: CASSLGRGTETQYF
j_gene: TRBJ1-1; v_gene: TRBV29-1; len: 13; d_gene: .; abundance: .; CDR3nt: TGCAGCGTTGAAGAGGGGGCGAACACTGAAGCTTTCTTT; CDR3aa: CSVEEGANTEAFF
j_gene: TRBJ2-1; v_gene: TRBV29-1; len: 10; d_gene: .; abundance: .; CDR3nt: TGCAGCGTTGAGGGCAATGAGCAGTTCTTC; CDR3aa: CSVEGNEQFF
j_gene: TRBJ2-6; v_gene: TRBV11-3; len: 20; d_gene: .; abundance: .; CDR3nt: TGTGCCAGCAGCTCCACGTGGGTCAGGGCTTCCTGGCCTGGGGCCAACGTCCTGACTTTC; CDR3aa: CASSSTWVRASWPGANVLTF
j_gene: TRBJ2-6; v_gene: TRBV29-1; len: 14; d_gene: .; abundance: few; CDR3nt: TGCAGCGTTGGGGAAAGCTCTGGGGCCAACGTCCTGACTTTC; CDR3aa: CSVGESSGANVLTF
j_gene: TRBJ2-2; v_gene: TRBV28; len: 15; d_gene: TRBD1; abundance: .; CDR3nt: TGTGCCAGCAGTGGGACAGGATCGAACACCGGGGAGCTGTTTTTT; CDR3aa: CASSGTGSNTGELFF
j_gene: TRBJ2-2; v_gene: TRBV4-1; len: 17; d_gene: .; abundance: .; CDR3nt: TGCGCCAGCAGCCAAGGTAGCCTAGGGCCTTTTACCGGGGAGCTGTTTTTT; CDR3aa: CASSQGSLGPFTGELFF